Here is one TCR beta chain with its context. Its antigen is still unknown. The input lacks base qualities; no much larger clone sits a single base away. These data come from a study of blood T cell repertoires in COVID-19 (TCRdb year 2020). The study in broad terms: Samples covering the acute and convalescent phases of COVID-19 were provided by collaborators in the United States, Italy and Spain. The repertoires were made available in a free public database intended to serve as a resource for research on the immune response to SARS-CoV-2. Where available, HLA class I and class II types were obtained from metadata supplied by the sample provider rather than from assay-based typing. The dataset comprised deeply sampled blood TCRbeta repertoires from subjects exposed to, actively infected with, or recovered from COVID-19. Samples came from the ongoing ImmuneRACE study (first 160 participants) plus 1,254 subjects from 6 global collaborators. The prospective study material was composed of cDNA or gDNA derived from T cells, B-cell-depleted T cells, or PBMCs. Sample metadata almost always included a de-identified subject ID, COVID-19 status, age in years and sex.

Each collaborating institution followed its own protocols to collect whole blood in K2EDTA tubes. For TCRbeta analysis, collaborator samples were shipped as frozen whole blood, as isolated PBMCs, or as DNA extracted from either sample type. TCRbeta CDR3 regions were amplified from genomic DNA using the immunoSEQ Assay, a bias-controlled multiplex PCR. For the original study's pipeline: Within the assay, amplification of reference gene primers was used to estimate how many nucleated cells each sample contained. Sequence reads were collapsed and filtered to measure the absolute abundance of every unique TCRbeta CDR3 rearrangement. For each sample, productive Simpson clonality was calculated as the square root of Simpson's diversity index over productive rearrangements. TCRdb retrieved this table from immuneACCESS and kept in-frame rearrangements only. Not all clones are present; in checked studies, unresolved V genes account for under half, and no reason is known for the remainder. V, J and clone size are taken as reported in that table, and D and trimming were inferred from the DNA itself. The sample table lists roughly 52,000 clones, approximately 78% of them with a count of one. The ten top clones hold over 5.5% of the sample.

Overall results and qualifications from the work: How much clinical and demographic metadata was included differed by source and by participant, and the metadata was provided uncurated.

Germline trimming: 4 bases from V, 6 bases from J; junction bases outside gene matches: 9. Via the germline V gene, CDR1 is SGHNT and CDR2 YENEEA. From the cysteine through the phenylalanine, the CDR3 covers 15 amino acids. Only CDR3 DNA is held: 45 bases, read in frame from base 1. The TCR was taken from a human donor in a cohort sampled during active or convalescent COVID-19. This receptor chain uses TRBV11-3 and TRBJ2-3; the central 8 bases match TRBD2. Sequencing was done on a sample of peripheral blood. CDR3 region: CASSSGGGGRDTQYF. The nucleotide sequence is TGTGCCAGCAGCTCCGGAGGCGGGGGGCGGGATACGCAGTATTTT.